The 9 T cell receptor beta chains listed next were all sequenced from one sample in a study of CD8+CD57+ T cells in acquired aplastic anemia (dated by TCRdb to 2016 to 2019). The sample was run on an Illumina HiSeq 2000. Genomic DNA served as template for TCR beta VDJ combination and CDR3 sequence profiling. The raw public reads went through TCRdb reprocessing: fastp at Q25, MiXCR clone calling, in-frame beta chains kept. Every CDR3 protein is listed once, alongside the most common genes and DNA of its rows. The sample table contains approximately 160,000 distinct CDR3 sequences; only one count was recorded for around 40% of them. 0.85% to 1.3% of the sample goes to the ten largest clones. Sample: sorted CD4+, CD8+, or CD8+CD57+ T cells (not recorded which) from PBMCs. The source of these receptors is a human donor in good health.

Notes on this clonotype: It may be a read error: a sequence one base away is much more abundant. The missing conserved phenylalanine or tryptophan at the end of this CDR3 makes a read error likely. The chain employs TRBV4-3 and TRBJ1-5; the D is unclear. CDR1 and CDR2 (germline): LGHNA, YSLEER. This CDR3 has 15 residues. With 0 bases removed from V and 4 bases from J, the gap between germline ends came to 10 bases. The CDR3 coding sequence is TGCGCCAGCAGCCAAGATATGTACCTGAATCAGCCCCAGCATTCT. Its translation is CASSQDMYLNQPQHS.

Of note for this clonotype: A read error may explain this, as a much larger clone is one base away. The chain couples TRBV12-3 or TRBV12-4 to TRBJ1-1; no reliable D call. The CDR3 extends over 14 amino acids. The CDR3 spells CTSSATTLNTEAFF. CDR3 in DNA: TGTACCAGCAGCGCCACTACACTTAACACTGAAGCTTTCTTT.

This chain links TRBV7-7 with TRBJ1-5; a possible D gene is TRBD1 (6 bases). The CDR3 has 16 amino acids. Germline V gene sequence: CDR1 SSHAT, CDR2 FNYEAQ (reference sequence). The ends were cut back, 5 bases at V and 6 bases at J, with 20 bases in the middle. In DNA form, the CDR3 reads TGTGCCAGCAGCCAAGGCGGTAGGGGGGCGGCTCAGCCCCAGCATTTT. It translates to CASSQGGRGAAQPQHF.

The chain employs TRBV20-1 and TRBJ2-3, with TRBD1 matching 12 bases. This CDR3 has 14 residues. The V segment lost 6 bases and the J segment 4 bases; nucleotides outside the gene matches: 5. CDR1 DFQATT and CDR2 SNEGSKA come from the germline V gene (reference sequence). The CDR3 DNA reads as TGCAGTGCAGCCGGGACAGGGGGCTCAGATACGCAGTATTTT. This sequence encodes CSAAGTGGSDTQYF.

Many counts were recorded for this clonotype. The DNA of the CDR3 is TGTGCCAGCAGCCCCCGGTATAGCGGGGCCTCATACAATGAGCAGTTCTTC. Protein product: CASSPRYSGASYNEQFF. The chain recombines TRBV14 with TRBJ2-1; 8 bases match TRBD2. The germline V gene encodes CDR1 SGHDN and CDR2 FVKESK. This CDR3 has 17 amino acids. V shed 4 bases, J shed 4 bases, and the junction held 12 bases outside the gene matches.

This clonotype has more than one count but fewer than ten. The chain recombines TRBV10-3 with TRBJ2-7; D is possibly TRBD1 or TRBD2 (7 bases each). V lost 4 bases and J lost 6, with 31 bases in between. The CDR3 runs to 19 residues. Germline V CDR1 and CDR2: ENHRY, SYGVKD. CDR3 nucleotide sequence: TGTGCCATCAGTGCGGCGGTCTTAAGGGGGCTGTCCTGGGGGGGCGAGCAGTACTTC. This translates into CAISAAVLRGLSWGGEQYF.

This clonotype was counted a few times. This could be a read error, since a much larger clone is one nucleotide away. CDR3 bases: TGTGCCAGCAGCCAAGGCCTTACAGGTTCCTTGAACACTGAAGCTTTCTTT. It is translated as CASSQGLTGSLNTEAFF. V is TRBV14 and J is TRBJ1-1, with a weak D call TRBD1 (5 bases). The V and J ends lost 1 base and 0 bases respectively, with 15 bases between them. Per germline, CDR1 SGHDN and CDR2 FVKESK. This CDR3 is 17 amino acids long.

This chain links TRBV19 with TRBJ1-2; TRBD1 matches at 9 bases. This CDR3 region has 13 residues. The V and J ends lost 7 bases and 8 bases, in that order; junction bases with no gene match: 8. Looked up from germline, CDR1 is LNHDA and CDR2 is SQIVND (reference sequence). Here the CDR3 reads CASKSTGGGGYTF. The CDR3 DNA reads as TGTGCCAGTAAATCCACAGGGGGCGGCGGCTACACCTTC. Full variable domain (rest looked up from reference TRBV19 and TRBJ1-2): DGGITQSPKYLFRKEGQNVTLSCEQNLNHDAMYWYRQDPGQGLRLIYYSQIVNDFQKGDIAEGYSVSREKKESFPLTVTSAQKNPTAFYLCASKSTGGGGYTFGSGTRLTVV.

The count of this clonotype is one. This chain joins TRBV11-1 and TRBJ2-2; D is possibly TRBD1 (6 bases). The CDR3 runs to 16 residues. Looked up from germline, CDR1 is SGHAT and CDR2 is FQDESV (reference sequence). The V end lost 5 bases, the J end lost 4 bases, and 17 bases lay between the germline ends. In DNA, the CDR3 is TGTGCCAGCAGCCAGGGACAAAGAAACCCCACCGGGGAGCTGTTTTTT. It encodes CASSQGQRNPTGELFF.